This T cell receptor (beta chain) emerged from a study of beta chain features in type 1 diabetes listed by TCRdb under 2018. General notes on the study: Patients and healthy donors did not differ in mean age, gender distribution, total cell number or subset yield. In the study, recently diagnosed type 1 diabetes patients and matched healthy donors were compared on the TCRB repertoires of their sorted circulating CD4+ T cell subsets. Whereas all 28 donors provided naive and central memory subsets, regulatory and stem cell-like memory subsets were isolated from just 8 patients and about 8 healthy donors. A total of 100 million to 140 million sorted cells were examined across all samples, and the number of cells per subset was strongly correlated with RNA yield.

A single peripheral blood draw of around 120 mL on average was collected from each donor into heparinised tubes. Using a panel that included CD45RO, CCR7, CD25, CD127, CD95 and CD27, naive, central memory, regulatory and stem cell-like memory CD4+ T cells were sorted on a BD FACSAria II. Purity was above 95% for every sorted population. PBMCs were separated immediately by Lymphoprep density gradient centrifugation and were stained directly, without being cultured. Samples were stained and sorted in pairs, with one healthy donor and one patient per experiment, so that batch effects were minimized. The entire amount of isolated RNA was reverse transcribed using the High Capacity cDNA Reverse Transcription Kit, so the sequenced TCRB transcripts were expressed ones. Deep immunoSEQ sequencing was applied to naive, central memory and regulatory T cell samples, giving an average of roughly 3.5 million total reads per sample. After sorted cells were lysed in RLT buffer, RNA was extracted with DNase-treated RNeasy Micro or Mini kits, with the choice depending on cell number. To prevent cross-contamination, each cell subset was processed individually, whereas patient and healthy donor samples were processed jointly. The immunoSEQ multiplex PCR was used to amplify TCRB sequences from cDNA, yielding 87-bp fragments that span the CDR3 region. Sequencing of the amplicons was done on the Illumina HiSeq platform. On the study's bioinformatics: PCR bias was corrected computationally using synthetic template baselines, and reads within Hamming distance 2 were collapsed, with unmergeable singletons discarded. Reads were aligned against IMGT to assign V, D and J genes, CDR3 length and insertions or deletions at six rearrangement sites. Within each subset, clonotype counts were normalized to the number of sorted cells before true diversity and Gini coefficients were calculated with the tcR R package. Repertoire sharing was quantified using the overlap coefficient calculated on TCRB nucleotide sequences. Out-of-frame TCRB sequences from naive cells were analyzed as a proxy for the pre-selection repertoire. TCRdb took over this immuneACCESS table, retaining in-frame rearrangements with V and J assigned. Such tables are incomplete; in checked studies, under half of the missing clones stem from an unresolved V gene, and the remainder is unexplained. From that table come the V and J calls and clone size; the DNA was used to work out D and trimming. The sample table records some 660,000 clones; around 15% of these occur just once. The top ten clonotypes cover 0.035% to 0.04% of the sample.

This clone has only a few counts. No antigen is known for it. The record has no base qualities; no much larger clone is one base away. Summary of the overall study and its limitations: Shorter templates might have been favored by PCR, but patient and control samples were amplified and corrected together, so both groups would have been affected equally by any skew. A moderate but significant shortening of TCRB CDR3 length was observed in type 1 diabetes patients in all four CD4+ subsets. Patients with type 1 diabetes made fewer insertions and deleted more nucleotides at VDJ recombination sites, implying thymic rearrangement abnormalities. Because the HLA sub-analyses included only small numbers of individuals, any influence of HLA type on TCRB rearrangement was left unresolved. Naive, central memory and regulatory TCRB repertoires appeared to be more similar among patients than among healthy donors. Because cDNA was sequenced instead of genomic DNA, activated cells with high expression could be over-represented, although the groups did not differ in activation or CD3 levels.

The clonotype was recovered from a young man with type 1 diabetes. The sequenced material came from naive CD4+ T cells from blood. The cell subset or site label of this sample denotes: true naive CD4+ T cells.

The CDR3 amino acid sequence is: CSVEHPGDTQYF. The DNA reads as follows: TGCAGCGTTGAACACCCTGGGGATACGCAGTATTTT. The sequence joins TRBV29-1 to TRBJ2-3; no D segment can be confidently identified. Trimming takes 2 bases from V and 6 bases from J, and the germline ends sit 9 bases apart. The germline V gene encodes CDR1 SQVTM and CDR2 ANQGSEA. Counted from cysteine to phenylalanine, this CDR3 has 12 amino acids. Only the CDR3 DNA stays, 36 bases, in frame from base 1.